This T cell receptor beta chain was captured by sequencing in a study of OX40 agonist ivuxolimab in advanced cancers. Produced via immunoSEQ multiplex PCR; TCRdb's table is partial and in-frame only. The data show about 96,000 clones, roughly 91% seen once. Germline V gene sequence: CDR1 SGHRS, CDR2 YFSETQ. The CDR3 loop spans 15 amino acids. J gave up 3 bases and V 4 bases, and 8 bases lay outside the gene matches. V is TRBV5-1 and J is TRBJ1-1; 8 bases agree with TRBD1. The sequence was obtained from an adult with an advanced solid tumor such as melanoma, head and neck, liver or kidney cancer. Source: CD4+ or CD8+ T cells sorted from blood, taken in a trial of the OX40 agonist ivuxolimab. CDR3 nucleotides: TGCGCCAGCAGCCCGACCGGACAGGGCTACACTGAAGCTTTCTTT. Amino acid sequence: CASSPTGQGYTEAFF.